The source of this T cell receptor (beta chain) is a study of T cell responses to AZD1222 COVID-19 vaccine. Sequenced by immunoSEQ multiplex PCR; TCRdb stores in-frame clones only, minus some. The data show 65,000 to 85,000 clones, about 80% seen once. Sequenced material: peripheral blood, taken 28 days after the second AZD1222 dose. This clonotype was obtained from an adult who received the AZD1222 COVID-19 vaccine.

The CDR3 sequence: CASSLGVGGYEQYF. DNA for the CDR3: TGTGCCAGCAGCTTAGGCGTAGGGGGCTACGAGCAGTACTTC. The chain employs TRBV7-3 and TRBJ2-7; D may be TRBD1 (6 bases). Trimming removed 2 bases from V and 3 bases from J, with 11 bases in between. CDR1 and CDR2 from the germline V gene are SGHTA and FQGTGA. This CDR3 spans 14 amino acids. Using reference TRBV7-3 and TRBJ2-7 for the parts outside the CDR3, the full variable domain is GAGVSQTPSNKVTEKGKYVELRCDPISGHTALYWYRQSLGQGPEFLIYFQGTGAADDSGLPNDRFFAVRPEGSVSTLKIQRTERGDSAVYLCASSLGVGGYEQYFGPGTRLTVT.